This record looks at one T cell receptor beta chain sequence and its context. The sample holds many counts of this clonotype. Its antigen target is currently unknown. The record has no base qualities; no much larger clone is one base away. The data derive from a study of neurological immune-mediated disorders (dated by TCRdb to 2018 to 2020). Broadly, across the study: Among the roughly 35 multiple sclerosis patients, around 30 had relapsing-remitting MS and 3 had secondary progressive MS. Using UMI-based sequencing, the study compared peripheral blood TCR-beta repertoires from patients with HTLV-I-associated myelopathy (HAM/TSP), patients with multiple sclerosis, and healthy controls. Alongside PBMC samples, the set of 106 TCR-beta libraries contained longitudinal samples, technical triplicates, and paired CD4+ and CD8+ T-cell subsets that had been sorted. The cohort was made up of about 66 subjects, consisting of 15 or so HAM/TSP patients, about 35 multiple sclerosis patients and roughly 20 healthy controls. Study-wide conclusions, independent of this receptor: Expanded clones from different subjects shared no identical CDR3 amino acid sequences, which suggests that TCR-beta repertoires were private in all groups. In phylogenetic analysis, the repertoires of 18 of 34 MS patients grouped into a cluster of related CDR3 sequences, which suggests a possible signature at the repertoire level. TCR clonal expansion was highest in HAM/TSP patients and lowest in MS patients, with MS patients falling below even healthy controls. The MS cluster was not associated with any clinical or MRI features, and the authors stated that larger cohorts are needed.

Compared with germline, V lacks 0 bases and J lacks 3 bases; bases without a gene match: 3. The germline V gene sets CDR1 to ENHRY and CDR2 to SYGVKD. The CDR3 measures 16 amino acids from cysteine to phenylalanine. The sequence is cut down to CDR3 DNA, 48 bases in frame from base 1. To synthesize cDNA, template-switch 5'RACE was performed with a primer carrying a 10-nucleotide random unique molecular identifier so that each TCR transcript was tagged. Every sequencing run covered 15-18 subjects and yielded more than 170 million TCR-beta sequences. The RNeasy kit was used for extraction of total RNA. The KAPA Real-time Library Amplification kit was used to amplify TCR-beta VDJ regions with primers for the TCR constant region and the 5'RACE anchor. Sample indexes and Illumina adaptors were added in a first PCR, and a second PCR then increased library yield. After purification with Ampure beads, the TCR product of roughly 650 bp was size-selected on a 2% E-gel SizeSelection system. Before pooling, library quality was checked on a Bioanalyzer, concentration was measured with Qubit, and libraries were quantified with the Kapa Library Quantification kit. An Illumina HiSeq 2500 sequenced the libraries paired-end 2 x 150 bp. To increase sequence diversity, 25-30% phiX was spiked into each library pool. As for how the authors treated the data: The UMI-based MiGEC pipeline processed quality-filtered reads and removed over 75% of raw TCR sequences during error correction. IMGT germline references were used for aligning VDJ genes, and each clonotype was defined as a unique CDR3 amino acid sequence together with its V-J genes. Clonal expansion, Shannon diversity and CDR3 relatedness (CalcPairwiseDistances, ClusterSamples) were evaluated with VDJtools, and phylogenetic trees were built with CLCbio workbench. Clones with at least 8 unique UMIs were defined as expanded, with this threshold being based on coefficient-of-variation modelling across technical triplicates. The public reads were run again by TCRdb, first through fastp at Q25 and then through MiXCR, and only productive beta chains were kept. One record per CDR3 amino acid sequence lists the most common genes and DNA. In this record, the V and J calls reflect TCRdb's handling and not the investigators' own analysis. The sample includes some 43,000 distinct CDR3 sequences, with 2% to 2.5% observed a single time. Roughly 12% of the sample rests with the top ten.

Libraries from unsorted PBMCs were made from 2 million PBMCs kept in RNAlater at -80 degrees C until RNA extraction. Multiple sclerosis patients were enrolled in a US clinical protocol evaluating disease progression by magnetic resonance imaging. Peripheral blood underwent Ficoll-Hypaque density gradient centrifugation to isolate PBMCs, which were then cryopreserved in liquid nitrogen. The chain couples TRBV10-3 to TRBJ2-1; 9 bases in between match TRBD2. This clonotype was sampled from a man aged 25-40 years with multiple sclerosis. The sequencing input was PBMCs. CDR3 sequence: CAISESIAGVYNEQFF. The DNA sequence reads TGTGCCATCAGTGAGTCGATAGCGGGGGTCTACAATGAGCAGTTCTTC.